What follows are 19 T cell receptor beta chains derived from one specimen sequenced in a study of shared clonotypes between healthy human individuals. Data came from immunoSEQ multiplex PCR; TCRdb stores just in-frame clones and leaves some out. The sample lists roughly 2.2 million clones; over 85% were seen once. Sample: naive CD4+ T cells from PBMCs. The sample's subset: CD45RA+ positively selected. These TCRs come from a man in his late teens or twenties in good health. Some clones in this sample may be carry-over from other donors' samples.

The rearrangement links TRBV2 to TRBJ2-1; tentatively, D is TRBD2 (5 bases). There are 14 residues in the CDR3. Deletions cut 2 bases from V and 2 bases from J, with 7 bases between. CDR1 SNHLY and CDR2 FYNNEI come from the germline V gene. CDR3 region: CASSETRAYNEQFF. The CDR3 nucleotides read TGTGCCAGCAGTGAAACGAGGGCCTACAATGAGCAGTTCTTC.

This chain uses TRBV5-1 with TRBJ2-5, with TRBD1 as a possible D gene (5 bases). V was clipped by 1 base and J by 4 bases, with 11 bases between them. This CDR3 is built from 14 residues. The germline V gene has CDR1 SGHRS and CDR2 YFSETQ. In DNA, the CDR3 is TGCGCCAGCAGCTTGTGGCAGGGTCGAGAGACCCAGTACTTC. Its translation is CASSLWQGRETQYF. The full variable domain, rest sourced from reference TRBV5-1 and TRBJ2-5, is KAGVTQTPRYLIKTRGQQVTLSCSPISGHRSVSWYQQTPGQGLQFLFEYFSETQRNKGNFPGRFSGRQFSNSRSEMNVSTLELGDSALYLCASSLWQGRETQYFGPGTRLLVL.

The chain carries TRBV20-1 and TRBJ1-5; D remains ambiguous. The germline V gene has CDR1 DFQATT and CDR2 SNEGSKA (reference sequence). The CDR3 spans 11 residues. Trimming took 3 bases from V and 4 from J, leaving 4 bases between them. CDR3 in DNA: TGCAGTGCTAGTCAAAATCAGCCCCAGCATTTT. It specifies CSASQNQPQHF.

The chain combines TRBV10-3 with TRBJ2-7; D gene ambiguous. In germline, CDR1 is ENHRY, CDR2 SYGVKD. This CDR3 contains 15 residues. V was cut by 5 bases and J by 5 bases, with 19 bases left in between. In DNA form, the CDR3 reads TGTGCCATCAGTTCCCCCGGTACCTCCGAGGACGAGCAGTACTTC. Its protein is CAISSPGTSEDEQYF.

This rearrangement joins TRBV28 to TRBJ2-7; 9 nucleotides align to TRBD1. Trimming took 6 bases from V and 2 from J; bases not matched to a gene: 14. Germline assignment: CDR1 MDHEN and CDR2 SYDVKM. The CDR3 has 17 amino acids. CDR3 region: CASRGLYRGRITYEQYF. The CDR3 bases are TGTGCCAGCAGAGGACTATACAGGGGGCGAATCACCTACGAGCAGTACTTC.

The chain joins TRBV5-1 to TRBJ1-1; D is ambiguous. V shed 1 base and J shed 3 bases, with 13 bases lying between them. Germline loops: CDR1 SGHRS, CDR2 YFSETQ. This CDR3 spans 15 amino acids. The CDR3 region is CASSLQIREDTEAFF. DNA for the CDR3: TGCGCCAGCAGCTTGCAGATACGGGAGGACACTGAAGCTTTCTTT.

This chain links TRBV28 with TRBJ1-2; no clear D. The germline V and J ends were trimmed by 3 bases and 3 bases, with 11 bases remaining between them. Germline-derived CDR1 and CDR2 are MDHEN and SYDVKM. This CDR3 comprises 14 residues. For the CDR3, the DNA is TGTGCCAGCAGTTTTTTCGGGCAAGACTATGGCTACACCTTC. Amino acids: CASSFFGQDYGYTF.

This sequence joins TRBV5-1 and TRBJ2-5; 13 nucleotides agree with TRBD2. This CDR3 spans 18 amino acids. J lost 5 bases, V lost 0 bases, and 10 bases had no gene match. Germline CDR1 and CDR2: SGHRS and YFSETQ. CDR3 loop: CASSLGLAGGLPGETQYF. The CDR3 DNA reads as TGCGCCAGCAGCTTGGGACTAGCGGGAGGCCTGCCTGGTGAGACCCAGTACTTC.

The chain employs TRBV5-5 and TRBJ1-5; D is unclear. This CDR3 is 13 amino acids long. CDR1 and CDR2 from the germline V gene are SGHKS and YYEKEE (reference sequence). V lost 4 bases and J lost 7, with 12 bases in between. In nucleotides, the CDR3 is TGTGCCAGCAGCCTCGGACCTACCCAGCCCCAGCATTTT. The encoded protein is CASSLGPTQPQHF.

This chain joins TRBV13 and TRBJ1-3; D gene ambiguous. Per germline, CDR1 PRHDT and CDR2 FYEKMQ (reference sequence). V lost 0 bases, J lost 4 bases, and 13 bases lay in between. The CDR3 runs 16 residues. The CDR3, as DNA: TGTGCCAGCAGCTTAGGCCAGGCCCGGCGCGGAAACACCATATATTTT. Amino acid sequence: CASSLGQARRGNTIYF.

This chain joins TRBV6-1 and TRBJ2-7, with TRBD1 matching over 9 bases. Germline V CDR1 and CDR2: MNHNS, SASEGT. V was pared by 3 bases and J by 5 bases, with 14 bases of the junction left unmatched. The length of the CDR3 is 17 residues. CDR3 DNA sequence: TGTGCCAGCAGTGAGGTATTTTTGGGGACAGGGAGACACGAGCAGTACTTC. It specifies CASSEVFLGTGRHEQYF.

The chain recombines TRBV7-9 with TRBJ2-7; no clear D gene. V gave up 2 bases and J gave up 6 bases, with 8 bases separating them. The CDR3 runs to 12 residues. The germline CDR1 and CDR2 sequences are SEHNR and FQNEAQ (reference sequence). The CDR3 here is CASSLTWGEQYF. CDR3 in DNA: TGTGCCAGCAGCTTAACGTGGGGCGAGCAGTACTTC. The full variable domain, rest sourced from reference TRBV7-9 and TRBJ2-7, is DTGVSQNPRHKITKRGQNVTFRCDPISEHNRLYWYRQTLGQGPEFLTYFQNEAQLEKSRLLSDRFSAERPKGSFSTLEIQRTEQGDSAMYLCASSLTWGEQYFGPGTRLTVT.

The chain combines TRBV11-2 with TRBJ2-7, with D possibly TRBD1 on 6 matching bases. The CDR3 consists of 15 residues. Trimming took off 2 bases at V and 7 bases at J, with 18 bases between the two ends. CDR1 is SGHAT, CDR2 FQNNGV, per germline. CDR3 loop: CASSLLGQTLGEQYF. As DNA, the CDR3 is TGTGCCAGCAGCTTATTAGGACAGACCTTGGGAGAGCAGTACTTC. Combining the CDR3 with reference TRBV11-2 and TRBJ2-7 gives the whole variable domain EAGVAQSPRYKIIEKRQSVAFWCNPISGHATLYWYQQILGQGPKLLIQFQNNGVVDDSQLPKDRFSAERLKGVDSTLKIQPAKLEDSAVYLCASSLLGQTLGEQYFGPGTRLTVT.

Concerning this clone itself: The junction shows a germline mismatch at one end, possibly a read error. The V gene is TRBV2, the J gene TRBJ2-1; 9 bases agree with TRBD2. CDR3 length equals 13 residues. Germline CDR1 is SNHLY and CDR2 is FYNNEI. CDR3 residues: CASSTSGYTEQFF. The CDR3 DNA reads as TGTGCCAGCAGCACTAGCGGGTACACTGAGCAGTTCTTC.

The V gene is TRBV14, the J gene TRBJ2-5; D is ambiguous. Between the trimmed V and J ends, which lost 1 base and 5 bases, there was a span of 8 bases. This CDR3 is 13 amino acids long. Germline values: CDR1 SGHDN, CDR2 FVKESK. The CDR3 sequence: CASSQVSRETQYF. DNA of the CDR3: TGTGCCAGCAGCCAAGTTTCACGGGAGACCCAGTACTTC.

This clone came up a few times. The CDR3 sequence: CASTSSGGYTF. Written as DNA, the CDR3 is TGTGCCAGCACCTCGTCGGGAGGCTACACCTTC. The chain has TRBV28 and TRBJ1-2; no clear D. Germline V CDR1 and CDR2: MDHEN, SYDVKM. Trimming removed 7 bases from V and 8 bases from J, with 11 bases in between. The CDR3 spans 11 residues.

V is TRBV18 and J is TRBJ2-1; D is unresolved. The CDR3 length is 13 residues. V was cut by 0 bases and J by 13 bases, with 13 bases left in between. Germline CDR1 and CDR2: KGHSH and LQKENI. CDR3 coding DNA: TGTGCCAGCTCACCACCGTCAAGCGAGCTTCAGTTCTTC. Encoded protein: CASSPPSSELQFF.

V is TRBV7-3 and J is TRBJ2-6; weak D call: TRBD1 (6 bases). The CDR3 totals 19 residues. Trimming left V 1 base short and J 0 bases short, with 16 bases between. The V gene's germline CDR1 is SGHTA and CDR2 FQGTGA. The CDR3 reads CASSLSTGSIISGANVLTF. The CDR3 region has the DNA TGTGCCAGCAGCTTAAGCACAGGGAGTATTATCTCTGGGGCCAACGTCCTGACTTTC.

The CDR3 DNA is TGTGCCAGCAGCTTTTCCGTGGACAGGCCGGAGACCCAGTACTTC. Translation: CASSFSVDRPETQYF. This sequence joins TRBV5-5 and TRBJ2-5, with 7 positions matching TRBD1. Germline loops: CDR1 SGHKS, CDR2 YYEKEE (reference sequence). V lost 2 bases and J lost 5; bases outside the gene matches: 9. The CDR3 has 15 amino acids.